Shown below are 25 T cell receptor beta chains from a single sample sequenced in a study of neoadjuvant anti-PD-1 for oral cavity cancer. Stated time point: after neoadjuvant nivolumab, at surgical resection. This table comes from immunoSEQ multiplex PCR, and its TCRdb copy is limited to in-frame clones, with some not included. The table lists 1,200 to 1,500 clones, more than 50% of them singletons. The sequenced sample was tumor tissue, obtained after nivolumab (anti-PD-1) treatment. Receptors originate from a person between 35 and 79 years old with oral cavity squamous cell carcinoma.

The rearrangement links TRBV6-6 to TRBJ1-2; D perhaps matches TRBD1 (6 bases). Germline lookup yields CDR1 MNHNY and CDR2 SVGAGI (reference sequence). Trimming left V 5 bases short and J 4 bases short, with 11 bases between. The CDR3 consists of 13 residues. Here the CDR3 DNA reads TGTGCCAGCAGTCGGGACACCCGCTATGGCTACACCTTC. Translating gives CASSRDTRYGYTF.

The genes are TRBV6-1 and TRBJ1-5; 11 positions agree with TRBD1. CDR1 is MNHNS and CDR2 is SASEGT in the germline V gene. V shed 0 bases and J 6 bases; nucleotides not matched to a gene: 4. The CDR3 is 16 residues long. The CDR3 reads CASSEAGQGAFQPQHF. In DNA, the CDR3 is TGTGCCAGCAGTGAAGCCGGACAGGGGGCTTTTCAGCCCCAGCATTTT.

This clone was detected a few times. This CDR3 reads CASSQDVRAGGQETQYF. The CDR3 nucleotides are TGCGCCAGCAGCCAAGATGTCCGGGCAGGCGGTCAAGAGACCCAGTACTTC. V is TRBV4-1 and J is TRBJ2-5; no firm D call. V gave up 0 bases and J gave up 2 bases, with 16 bases separating them. This CDR3 region has 17 residues. Germline V gene lookup returns CDR1 MGHRA and CDR2 YSYEKL.

The CDR3 DNA reads TGTGCCAGCAGGACTAGCGGGAGCACAGATACGCAGTATTTT. It codes for CASRTSGSTDTQYF. V gene TRBV6-6 combines with J gene TRBJ2-3, with 10 bases fitting TRBD2. CDR3 length equals 14 residues. J gave up 0 bases and V 6 bases, and 0 bases lay outside the gene matches. Germline V gives CDR1 MNHNY, CDR2 SVGAGI (reference sequence).

This sequence joins TRBV28 and TRBJ1-1; the D is unclear. Germline CDR1 and CDR2: MDHEN and SYDVKM. The CDR3 is made up of 14 amino acids. The V end lost 2 bases, the J end lost 0 bases, and 7 bases lay between the germline ends. CDR3 in DNA: TGTGCCAGCAGTTTAAACGGGATGAACACTGAAGCTTTCTTT. It is translated as CASSLNGMNTEAFF.

V gene TRBV28 combines with J gene TRBJ2-2, with D tentatively TRBD1 or TRBD2 (5 bases each). The CDR3 has 14 residues. Trimming stripped 6 bases from V and 0 bases from J, with 8 bases between. Germline V gene data show CDR1 as MDHEN and CDR2 as SYDVKM. The CDR3 bases are TGTGCCAGCAGGGGGACCACGAACACCGGGGAGCTGTTTTTT. Its translation is CASRGTTNTGELFF. Drawing the rest from reference TRBV28 and TRBJ2-2, the complete variable domain is DVKVTQSSRYLVKRTGEKVFLECVQDMDHENMFWYRQDPGLGLRLIYFSYDVKMKEKGDIPEGYSVSREKKERFSLILESASTNQTSMYLCASRGTTNTGELFFGEGSRLTVL.

V is TRBV7-2 and J is TRBJ2-2; TRBD2 agrees at 7 bases. V was pared by 2 bases and J by 2 bases, with 5 bases of the junction left unmatched. From germline, CDR1 is SGHTA and CDR2 FQGNSA. The CDR3 covers 16 residues. CDR3 region: CASSLLASGNTGELFF. In nucleotides, the CDR3 is TGTGCCAGCAGCTTATTGGCTAGCGGTAACACCGGGGAGCTGTTTTTT.

This clone was seen only a few times. The chain carries TRBV30 and TRBJ1-1; possibly TRBD1 for D (5 bases). V was clipped by 4 bases and J by 1 base, with 10 bases between them. CDR3 length equals 13 residues. Germline V gives CDR1 GTSNPN, CDR2 SVGIG (reference sequence). The CDR3 DNA sequence: TGTGCCTGGATGCGGCAGGGGAACACTGAAGCTTTCTTT. Translation: CAWMRQGNTEAFF.

This chain connects TRBV30 to TRBJ2-1; 10 bases align to TRBD1. Germline CDR1 and CDR2: GTSNPN and SVGIG (reference sequence). The J segment lost 9 bases and the V segment lost 5 bases, leaving 7 bases of the junction unmatched. The CDR3 has 13 residues. This chain's CDR3 is CAWGTGATSEQFF. CDR3 DNA sequence: TGTGCCTGGGGGACAGGGGCTACAAGTGAGCAGTTCTTC.

The rearrangement uses TRBV28 and TRBJ2-1; 10 nucleotides agree with TRBD2. With V trimmed by 7 bases and J by 4 bases, 7 bases remained unmatched. The CDR3 consists of 15 residues. CDR1 and CDR2 from the germline V gene are MDHEN and SYDVKM. The CDR3 coding sequence is TGTGCCAGCATCCCAAGCGGGGGGGGTTACAATGAGCAGTTCTTC. Protein product: CASIPSGGGYNEQFF.

The CDR3 here is CASSPLAFEAFF. CDR3 bases: TGTGCCAGCAGCCCTTTAGCGTTTGAAGCTTTCTTT. The chain links TRBV5-8 to TRBJ1-1, with D uncertain. This CDR3 has 12 residues. Germline assignment: CDR1 SGHTS and CDR2 YDEGEE. V lost 4 bases and J lost 7, with 11 bases in between.

This sequence joins TRBV10-3 and TRBJ2-5; tentative D call: TRBD1 (5 bases). Germline CDR1 reads ENHRY; CDR2 reads SYGVKD. V dropped 6 bases and J dropped 2 bases, with 16 bases sitting between them. The CDR3 loop spans 15 amino acids. In DNA form, the CDR3 reads TGTGCCATCAGCCCCAAGGGGTCCGAACAAGAGACCCAGTACTTC. Residues: CAISPKGSEQETQYF.

The CDR3 loop reads CASSPLLDSQETQYF. The DNA of the CDR3 is TGTGCCAGCTCACCATTACTCGACTCCCAAGAGACCCAGTACTTC. The rearrangement joins TRBV18 to TRBJ2-5; D call uncertain. The length of the CDR3 is 15 residues. CDR1 and CDR2 from the germline V gene are KGHSH and LQKENI. The germline V and J ends were trimmed by 2 bases and 1 base, with 11 bases remaining between them.

This sequence joins TRBV28 and TRBJ1-2, with TRBD1 matching 10 bases. Germline-derived CDR1 and CDR2 are MDHEN and SYDVKM. CDR3 size: 16 residues. Unmatched junction bases numbered 12, after V lost 3 bases and J lost 8 bases. CDR3 sequence (DNA): TGTGCCAGCAGTTTTACCTCGGGACAGGGGATAGCGGGCTACACCTTC. This codes for CASSFTSGQGIAGYTF.

This clone was picked up one time. This rearrangement joins TRBV5-1 to TRBJ1-2, with 8 bases lining up with TRBD1. Germline V lookup: CDR1 SGHRS, CDR2 YFSETQ. The CDR3 has 16 amino acids. V was pared by 4 bases and J by 0 bases, with 8 bases of the junction left unmatched. In DNA, the CDR3 is TGCGCCAGCAGCACCGGACAGGGACCTTCTAACTATGGCTACACCTTC. Its translation is CASSTGQGPSNYGYTF.

This clone was counted between two and nine times. The chain has TRBV9 and TRBJ2-1; the D gene is possibly TRBD2 (6 bases). V lost 0 bases, J lost 2 bases, and 6 bases lay in between. The CDR3 has 14 residues. Germline V lookup: CDR1 SGDLS, CDR2 YYNGEE. The CDR3 sequence is CASSVGTTYNEQFF. The DNA for the CDR3 is TGTGCCAGCAGCGTAGGGACTACCTACAATGAGCAGTTCTTC.

The rearrangement links TRBV19 to TRBJ1-2; D is uncertain. Trimming shortened V by 6 bases and J by 2 bases, and 4 bases separated the two germline ends. This CDR3 contains 11 residues. Germline CDR1 is LNHDA and CDR2 is SQIVND (reference sequence). CDR3 DNA sequence: TGTGCCAGTAGCAGGAACTATGGCTACACCTTC. Its protein is CASSRNYGYTF.

The chain combines TRBV19 with TRBJ2-4; TRBD2 agrees at 13 bases. The ends lost 5 bases at V and 0 bases at J; junction bases unmatched: 4. The germline V gene has CDR1 LNHDA and CDR2 SQIVND (reference sequence). The CDR3 runs to 17 residues. The CDR3 sequence is CASSAGTSGIAKNIQYF. DNA of the CDR3: TGTGCCAGTAGTGCTGGGACTAGCGGGATAGCCAAAAACATTCAGTACTTC.

The chain uses TRBV15 and TRBJ2-1; D is unclear. Germline CDR1 reads LNHNV; CDR2 reads YYDKDF (reference sequence). V lost 1 base and J lost 7, with 14 bases in between. This CDR3 spans 15 amino acids. The CDR3 region is CATSRGKGSENEQFF. The CDR3 DNA reads as TGTGCCACCAGCAGAGGCAAAGGGTCGGAGAATGAGCAGTTCTTC.

The V call is TRBV6-5, the J call TRBJ2-1; possibly TRBD1 for D (8 bases). CDR1 MNHEY and CDR2 SVGAGI come from the germline V gene. V was cut by 4 bases and J by 10 bases, with 20 bases left in between. This CDR3 contains 15 residues. CDR3 DNA: TGTGCCAGCAGTTCCGGCGGCAGGGGGCGGGAGGAGCAGTTCTTC. Translated: CASSSGGRGREEQFF.

The rearrangement joins TRBV19 to TRBJ2-7; 8 bases fit TRBD1. Trimming took 3 bases from V and 3 from J; bases not matched to a gene: 10. The CDR3 extends over 16 amino acids. The germline V gene encodes CDR1 LNHDA and CDR2 SQIVND (reference sequence). The CDR3 nucleotides read TGTGCCAGTAGTATCCTTGGACAGGGTGGAATCTACGAGCAGTACTTC. Translated, it gives CASSILGQGGIYEQYF.

The chain is built from TRBV19 and TRBJ2-7, with D perhaps being TRBD1 or TRBD2 (7 bases each). V dropped 7 bases and J dropped 0 bases, with 13 bases sitting between them. Germline V gene sequence: CDR1 LNHDA, CDR2 SQIVND (reference sequence). CDR3 length equals 14 residues. CDR3 sequence (DNA): TGTGCCAGTACGGCAGGGGGGGACTCCTACGAGCAGTACTTC. Its translation is CASTAGGDSYEQYF.

This sequence joins TRBV11-1 and TRBJ2-1, with TRBD2 matching over 15 bases. In germline, CDR1 is SGHAT, CDR2 FQDESV (reference sequence). V shed 1 base, J shed 9 bases, and the junction held 4 bases outside the gene matches. The CDR3 length is 16 residues. Here the CDR3 DNA reads TGTGCCAGCAGCTTAGTTGGGACTAGCGGGAGGACTGAGCAGTTCTTC. Protein sequence: CASSLVGTSGRTEQFF.

This rearrangement joins TRBV7-3 to TRBJ1-4; 7 positions match TRBD1. CDR3 length: 15 amino acids. Germline loops: CDR1 SGHTA, CDR2 FQGTGA. Trimming took 5 bases from V and 0 from J; bases not matched to a gene: 3. The CDR3 region is CASSPGTATNEKLFF. CDR3 coding DNA: TGTGCCAGCAGCCCCGGGACAGCAACTAATGAAAAACTGTTTTTT.

This clone was picked up a small number of times. The genes are TRBV7-2 and TRBJ1-1; no clear D. Germline CDR1 and CDR2: SGHTA and FQGNSA. The CDR3 runs to 13 residues. V lost 5 bases, J lost 3 bases, and 10 bases lay in between. CDR3 sequence: CASSLQYYTEAFF. CDR3 bases: TGTGCCAGCAGCCTACAGTACTACACTGAAGCTTTCTTT.